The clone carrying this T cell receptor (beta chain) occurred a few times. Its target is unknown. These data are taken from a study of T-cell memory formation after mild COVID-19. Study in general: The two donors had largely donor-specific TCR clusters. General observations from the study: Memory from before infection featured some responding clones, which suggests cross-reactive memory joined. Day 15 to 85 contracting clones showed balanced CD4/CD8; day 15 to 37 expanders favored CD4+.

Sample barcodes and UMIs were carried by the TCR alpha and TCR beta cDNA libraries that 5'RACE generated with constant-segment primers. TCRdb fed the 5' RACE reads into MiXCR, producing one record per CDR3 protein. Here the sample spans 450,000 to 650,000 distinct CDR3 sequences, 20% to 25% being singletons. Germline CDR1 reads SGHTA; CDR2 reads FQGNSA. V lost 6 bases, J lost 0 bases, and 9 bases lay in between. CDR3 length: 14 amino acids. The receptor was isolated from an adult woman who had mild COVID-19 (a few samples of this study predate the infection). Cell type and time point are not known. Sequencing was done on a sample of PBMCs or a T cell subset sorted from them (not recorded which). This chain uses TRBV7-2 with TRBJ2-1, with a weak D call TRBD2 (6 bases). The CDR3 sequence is CASRGGPSYNEQFF. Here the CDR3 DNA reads TGTGCCAGCAGGGGGGGTCCCTCCTACAATGAGCAGTTCTTC.